These T cell receptor beta chains were read from a single sample in a study of blood T cells in healthy people across ages. TCRdb fed the 5' RACE reads into MiXCR, producing one record per CDR3 protein. The data hold 850,000 to 1,000,000 distinct CDR3 sequences, with under 50% observed a single time. Sample: blood. These receptors all come from a man aged 30 to 39 in good health. Both conserved end residues are trimmed from each CDR3.

V	J	CDR3
TRBV20-1	TRBJ2-1	SARETSGSDNEQF
TRBV10-3	TRBJ2-5	AISGTDEEGETQY
TRBV6-1	TRBJ2-7	ASQTDYYEQY
TRBV20-1	TRBJ1-2	SARDGARYGYT
TRBV7-9	-	ASRQGAAYEQY
TRBV6-6	TRBJ2-3	ASWSRLGSDTQY
TRBV12-3/TRBV12-4	TRBJ1-1	ASSSSTANTEAF
TRBV4-2	TRBJ2-1	ASSQEDGTGSFCSSYNEQF
TRBV5-4	TRBJ1-1	ASSLDTNTEAF
TRBV29-1	TRBJ2-3	SVPKGLSTDTQY
TRBV12-3/TRBV12-4	TRBJ1-5	ASSLRGIRQPQH
TRBV7-8	TRBJ2-5	ASSLKGSLQETQY
TRBV24-1	TRBJ2-5	ATSDLGREGETQY
TRBV20-1	TRBJ2-5	SAREGWSGLEETQY
TRBV12-3/TRBV12-4	TRBJ1-5	ASGQGLGNQPQH
TRBV20-1	TRBJ1-5	SAKEDFSNQPQH
TRBV6-2/TRBV6-3	TRBJ2-3	ASSYGGSADTQY
TRBV2	TRBJ1-6	ASTVEQGALRSPLH